The 21 T cell receptor beta chains presented below share a single source sample, sequenced in a study of shared clonotypes between healthy human individuals. Profiling relied on immunoSEQ multiplex PCR, and the TCRdb table lists in-frame clones only, not all of them. The sample shows under 2,500,000 clones, nearly 97% of them seen only once. Sequencing was done on a sample of naive CD4+ T cells sorted from blood. Regarding subset: CD45RA+ positively selected. The receptor source for this set is a man aged 18 to 30 in good health.

V usage is TRBV12-5 and J usage is TRBJ2-7; D ambiguous. Germline CDR1 LGHNT, CDR2 FRNRAP. The CDR3 contains 14 residues. V dropped 6 bases and J dropped 5 bases, with 17 bases sitting between them. The CDR3 coding sequence is TGTGCTAGTGGCCCGCTAGGTGGGCTCGACGAGCAGTACTTC. As protein: CASGPLGGLDEQYF.

The chain combines TRBV27 with TRBJ2-7; D is possibly TRBD1 (5 bases). The V and J ends lost 2 bases and 2 bases respectively, with 16 bases between them. This CDR3 is built from 16 residues. Germline assignment: CDR1 MNHEY and CDR2 SMNVEV (reference sequence). CDR3 loop: CASSLKVQGYTYEQYF. In nucleotides, the CDR3 is TGTGCCAGCAGTTTAAAGGTCCAGGGCTACACCTACGAGCAGTACTTC.

The rearrangement joins TRBV30 to TRBJ1-2, with D maybe TRBD1 (5 bases). This CDR3 contains 13 residues. The germline V and J ends were trimmed by 2 bases and 8 bases, with 15 bases remaining between them. The germline gives CDR1 GTSNPN, CDR2 SVGIG (reference sequence). The CDR3 bases are TGTGCCTGGAGTCCGACGGGGGTGAACGGCTACACCTTC. It specifies CAWSPTGVNGYTF.

The chain employs TRBV7-3 and TRBJ2-1; D might be TRBD2 (5 bases). V lost 5 bases, J lost 2 bases, and 13 bases lay in between. This CDR3 is built from 15 residues. Germline CDR1 is SGHTA and CDR2 is FQGTGA. The CDR3 sequence is CASSPGDGAYNEQFF. CDR3 DNA: TGTGCCAGCAGCCCTGGTGACGGGGCCTACAATGAGCAGTTCTTC.

The chain carries TRBV6-5 and TRBJ2-7; TRBD1 matches 10 bases. J lost 3 bases, V lost 4 bases, and 6 bases had no gene match. Germline CDR1 reads MNHEY; CDR2 reads SVGAGI. This CDR3 is 15 amino acids long. This CDR3 is CASSSWDRGLYEQYF. Here the CDR3 DNA reads TGTGCCAGCAGTTCCTGGGACAGGGGCCTCTACGAGCAGTACTTC.

In this sample, this clone turned up once. The genes are TRBV7-6 and TRBJ2-2; D remains unclear. This CDR3 is 15 amino acids long. The germline CDR1 and CDR2 sequences are SGHVS and FNYEAQ. V was trimmed by 0 bases and J by 2 bases, leaving 7 bases between them. CDR3 protein: CASSLAHTNTGELFF. Here the CDR3 DNA reads TGTGCCAGCAGCTTAGCCCACACAAACACCGGGGAGCTGTTTTTT.

The V call is TRBV27, the J call TRBJ2-5, with D possibly being TRBD1 or TRBD2 (6 bases each). The DNA matches TRBJ2-7 better at its end, which makes the J call doubtful. This CDR3 spans 14 amino acids. Germline assignment: CDR1 MNHEY and CDR2 SMNVEV (reference sequence). The CDR3 loop reads CASSAGTTRYEQYF. CDR3 coding DNA: TGTGCCAGCAGTGCGGGGACAACCCGCTACGAGCAGTACTTC.

The V and J genes are TRBV10-2 and TRBJ2-7, with TRBD1 matching 9 bases. Germline CDR1 is WSHSY and CDR2 is SAAADI. The CDR3 covers 15 residues. Losses at the gene ends were 5 bases for V and 2 bases for J; bases not matched to a gene: 7. The CDR3 DNA reads TGCGCCAGCAGTCAAGACAGGGGGGTCGCCTACGAGCAGTACTTC. This codes for CASSQDRGVAYEQYF.

J is TRBJ2-5 and V is TRBV6-1; D call uncertain. The CDR3 is 12 amino acids. The germline CDR1 and CDR2 sequences are MNHNS and SASEGT. Trimming shortened V by 6 bases and J by 5 bases, and 10 bases separated the two germline ends. CDR3 loop: CASSVSEETQYF. CDR3 nucleotides: TGTGCCAGCAGCGTATCCGAGGAGACCCAGTACTTC.

The chain joins TRBV2 to TRBJ2-2; no clear D. Trimming took 2 bases from V and 4 from J, leaving 14 bases between them. In germline, CDR1 is SNHLY, CDR2 FYNNEI. CDR3 length equals 16 residues. The CDR3 nucleotides read TGTGCCAGCAGTGAAAAGGGAAGGGAAAGCACCGGGGAGCTGTTTTTT. Encoded protein: CASSEKGRESTGELFF.

V usage is TRBV11-2 and J usage is TRBJ2-2; D perhaps matches TRBD2 (6 bases). This CDR3 is built from 15 residues. V was clipped by 2 bases and J by 3 bases, with 10 bases between them. In germline, CDR1 is SGHAT, CDR2 FQNNGV. CDR3 bases: TGTGCCAGCAGCTTAAGAATAGCGGACACCGGGGAGCTGTTTTTT. Residues: CASSLRIADTGELFF.

This chain joins TRBV28 and TRBJ1-2, with TRBD1 identical over 9 bases. Germline values: CDR1 MDHEN, CDR2 SYDVKM. Trimming cost V 2 bases and J 6 bases; bases outside gene matches: 10. The CDR3 consists of 16 residues. As DNA, the CDR3 is TGTGCCAGCAGTTTACAAACCGGGACAGGGTGGGATGGCTACACCTTC. As protein: CASSLQTGTGWDGYTF.

The chain combines TRBV19 with TRBJ1-1, with D hard to call. Germline V CDR1 and CDR2: LNHDA, SQIVND (reference sequence). The CDR3 contains 11 residues. V shed 4 bases and J shed 10 bases, with 10 bases lying between them. The CDR3 spells CASSTYSTAFF. The DNA for the CDR3 is TGTGCCAGTAGTACATATTCGACAGCTTTCTTT.

The rearrangement joins TRBV30 to TRBJ2-7, with 7 positions matching TRBD1. V lost 4 bases and J lost 2; bases outside the gene matches: 5. The CDR3 totals 13 residues. The germline V gene has CDR1 GTSNPN and CDR2 SVGIG (reference sequence). Written as DNA, the CDR3 is TGTGCCTGGACCCGGGACAGACCCTACGAGCAGTACTTC. As protein: CAWTRDRPYEQYF.

The rearrangement joins TRBV5-1 to TRBJ2-7; TRBD1 might be the D (6 bases). CDR3 length: 12 residues. With 5 bases removed from V and 6 bases from J, the gap between germline ends came to 12 bases. Germline V gene sequence: CDR1 SGHRS, CDR2 YFSETQ. The CDR3 loop is CASSQPGAEQYF. CDR3 sequence (DNA): TGCGCCAGCAGTCAACCAGGGGCCGAGCAGTACTTC.

This sequence joins TRBV7-2 and TRBJ1-6; weak D call: TRBD1 (6 bases). V gave up 5 bases and J gave up 6 bases, with 17 bases separating them. Per the germline V gene, CDR1 is SGHTA and CDR2 is FQGNSA. The CDR3 extends over 16 amino acids. CDR3 sequence (DNA): TGTGCCAGCAGCCTGGACAGCTCTATACCTAATTCACCCCTCCACTTT. Amino acid sequence: CASSLDSSIPNSPLHF.

The DNA for the CDR3 is TGTGCCAGCAGCTCCAAGTCTGGGACAGTGAATAATTCACCCCTCCACTTT. It specifies CASSSKSGTVNNSPLHF. The genes are TRBV13 and TRBJ1-6, with 7 bases that match TRBD1. Germline-derived CDR1 and CDR2 are PRHDT and FYEKMQ (reference sequence). The CDR3 contains 17 residues. Germline trimming cut 4 bases from V and 5 bases from J; bases unmatched to any gene: 11.

This rearrangement joins TRBV30 to TRBJ2-7, with 7 bases lining up with TRBD2. After removal of 3 bases from V and 7 bases from J, the junction contained 9 bases not matched to a gene. The CDR3 extends over 13 amino acids. Germline CDR1 GTSNPN, CDR2 SVGIG (reference sequence). CDR3 region: CAWRQGRRGEQYF. CDR3 nucleotide sequence: TGTGCCTGGAGGCAAGGAAGGCGGGGGGAGCAGTACTTC.

The chain links TRBV27 to TRBJ1-6; 7 nucleotides align to TRBD1. The trim removed 6 bases at V and 4 bases at J, leaving 6 bases unmatched. In germline, CDR1 is MNHEY, CDR2 SMNVEV (reference sequence). CDR3 length: 15 residues. CDR3 nucleotide sequence: TGTGCCAGCAGACAGGGGACATGGTATAATTCACCCCTCCACTTT. Protein sequence: CASRQGTWYNSPLHF.

CDR3: CASSSGQDNSPLHF. The DNA of the CDR3 is TGTGCCAGCAGCTCGGGACAGGATAATTCACCCCTCCACTTT. The chain is built from TRBV7-9 and TRBJ1-6, with 8 bases matching TRBD1. Germline trimming cut 4 bases from V and 5 bases from J; bases unmatched to any gene: 1. Germline loops: CDR1 SEHNR, CDR2 FQNEAQ (reference sequence). This CDR3 comprises 14 residues.

The chain is built from TRBV27 and TRBJ2-1; D possibly matches TRBD1 or TRBD2 (5 bases each). The germline CDR1 and CDR2 sequences are MNHEY and SMNVEV (reference sequence). This CDR3 has 15 amino acids. V lost 2 bases, J lost 6 bases, and 14 bases lay in between. Here the CDR3 reads CASSLRSGTGNEQFF. The CDR3 DNA is TGTGCCAGCAGTTTAAGGTCGGGGACCGGCAATGAGCAGTTCTTC.